Each of the 23 T cell receptor beta chains below was sequenced from the same sample in a study of T cells in narcolepsy. Measured with immunoSEQ multiplex PCR; TCRdb has only the in-frame clones, and not every one. The sample contains tens of thousands of clones, approximately 80% of which appear only once. Specimen: CD45RA- memory CD4+ T cells from PBMCs. These receptors were obtained from a human donor with narcolepsy.

The chain uses TRBV6-5 and TRBJ1-2; D gene unclear. CDR3 size: 13 residues. The V gene lost 2 bases and the J gene lost 2 bases, with 6 bases spanning the gap. The germline gives CDR1 MNHEY, CDR2 SVGAGI. The CDR3 DNA reads as TGTGCCAGCAGTTACGGCAGAAACTATGGCTACACCTTC. Protein sequence: CASSYGRNYGYTF.

The rearrangement uses TRBV6-1 and TRBJ1-2; D may be TRBD1 (6 bases). The CDR3 runs to 14 residues. Germline V gene data show CDR1 as MNHNS and CDR2 as SASEGT. Trimming took 6 bases from V and 7 from J, leaving 18 bases between them. The CDR3 DNA reads TGTGCCAGCAGCGACCCCGCAGGGGCCCGTGGCTACACCTTC. This sequence encodes CASSDPAGARGYTF.

This rearrangement joins TRBV2 to TRBJ2-5, with 11 bases matching TRBD2. The V segment lost 6 bases and the J segment 7 bases; nucleotides outside the gene matches: 10. Germline assignment: CDR1 SNHLY and CDR2 FYNNEI. This CDR3 comprises 15 residues. The CDR3 region is CASRSLAGVRGTQYF. The CDR3 bases are TGTGCCAGCAGGTCACTAGCGGGAGTGCGAGGGACCCAGTACTTC.

CDR3 protein: CASSSGPGGADTQYF. The CDR3 coding sequence is TGTGCCAGCAGCTCGGGCCCTGGCGGGGCAGATACGCAGTATTTT. The chain has TRBV7-7 and TRBJ2-3; tentatively, D is TRBD2 (6 bases). Trimming pared 4 bases from V and 4 bases from J, leaving 15 bases between. CDR1 SSHAT and CDR2 FNYEAQ come from the germline V gene (reference sequence). The CDR3 loop spans 15 amino acids.

J is TRBJ1-2 and V is TRBV30; possible D gene TRBD1, 5 bases. Trimming removed 5 bases from V and 7 bases from J, with 14 bases in between. CDR3 size: 12 residues. Per the germline V gene, CDR1 is GTSNPN and CDR2 is SVGIG (reference sequence). The CDR3 sequence is CAWRGRVGGYTF. CDR3 DNA: TGTGCCTGGCGAGGCAGGGTGGGTGGCTACACCTTC.

This rearrangement joins TRBV7-3 to TRBJ1-1, with TRBD1 as a possible D gene (5 bases). Germline V gene sequence: CDR1 SGHTA, CDR2 FQGTGA. The germline V and J ends were trimmed by 1 base and 8 bases, with 14 bases remaining between them. This CDR3 is built from 14 residues. The CDR3, as DNA: TGTGCCAGCAGCTTAATGGGAGGGCAGGGCGAAGCTTTCTTT. This translates into CASSLMGGQGEAFF.

V and J are TRBV28 and TRBJ2-5, with a possible D match to TRBD1 (5 bases). V was pared by 6 bases and J by 3 bases, with 14 bases between. CDR1 and CDR2 from the germline V gene are MDHEN and SYDVKM. The CDR3 length is 14 residues. CDR3 DNA: TGTGCCAGCAGCCCCCGCGGCAGGGAAGAGACCCAGTACTTC. Its protein product is CASSPRGREETQYF.

The V call is TRBV5-4, the J call TRBJ2-7, with a tentative D call TRBD2 (6 bases). Germline V CDR1 and CDR2: SGHNT, YYREEE (reference sequence). This CDR3 comprises 16 residues. V gave up 4 bases and J gave up 0 bases, with 17 bases separating them. The CDR3 DNA reads TGTGCCAGCAGCCAGTCGCTGGGGGGAATCTCCTACGAGCAGTACTTC. Its translation is CASSQSLGGISYEQYF.

The V call is TRBV10-3, the J call TRBJ2-6; a weak D match, TRBD2 (5 bases). Germline V gene sequence: CDR1 ENHRY, CDR2 SYGVKD. V lost 11 bases to trimming and J lost 2 bases, with 10 bases between them. The CDR3 consists of 13 residues. The CDR3 spells CAAAGAGANVLTF. In DNA, the CDR3 is TGTGCCGCCGCCGGGGCTGGGGCCAACGTCCTGACTTTC.

This chain links TRBV2 with TRBJ2-1; TRBD1 agrees at 9 bases. V trimming: 3 bases; J trimming: 7 bases; junction bases outside the gene matches: 4. CDR1 is SNHLY and CDR2 is FYNNEI in the germline V gene. This CDR3 has 14 residues. CDR3 in amino acids: CASSDTGGRNEQFF. The CDR3 nucleotides are TGTGCCAGCAGTGATACAGGGGGCAGAAATGAGCAGTTCTTC.

V and J are TRBV7-3 and TRBJ2-1, with D perhaps given as TRBD1 or TRBD2 (5 bases each). In germline, CDR1 is SGHTA, CDR2 FQGTGA. This CDR3 spans 13 amino acids. V was shortened by 1 base and J by 9 bases, with 10 bases between the two germline ends. For the CDR3, the DNA is TGTGCCAGCAGCTTAAAGAAGGGGAGTGAGCAGTTCTTC. Its protein is CASSLKKGSEQFF.

This rearrangement joins TRBV7-2 to TRBJ2-7; 11 bases fit TRBD2. This CDR3 has 14 amino acids. In germline, CDR1 is SGHTA, CDR2 FQGNSA. V lost 3 bases and J lost 8; bases outside the gene matches: 6. The CDR3 sequence: CASSFVAGGIQQYF. As DNA, the CDR3 is TGTGCCAGCAGCTTCGTAGCGGGGGGGATCCAGCAGTACTTC. The variable domain in full, completed from reference TRBV7-2 and TRBJ2-7, reads GAGVSQSPSNKVTEKGKDVELRCDPISGHTALYWYRQSLGQGLEFLIYFQGNSAPDKSGLPSDRFSAERTGGSVSTLTIQRTQQEDSAVYLCASSFVAGGIQQYFGPGTRLTVT.

The V call is TRBV5-5, the J call TRBJ2-7; 8 positions match TRBD1. The CDR3 totals 18 residues. The junction had 18 bases not matched to a gene; V was cut back by 5 bases and J by 2 bases. CDR1 SGHKS and CDR2 YYEKEE come from the germline V gene (reference sequence). The CDR3 protein is CASSPGQGGFFSAYEQYF. As DNA, the CDR3 is TGTGCCAGCAGTCCCGGACAGGGTGGGTTTTTTTCCGCCTACGAGCAGTACTTC. Based on the CDR3 plus reference TRBV5-5 and TRBJ2-7, the full variable domain is DAGVTQSPTHLIKTRGQQVTLRCSPISGHKSVSWYQQVLGQGPQFIFQYYEKEERGRGNFPDRFSARQFPNYSSELNVNALLLGDSALYLCASSPGQGGFFSAYEQYFGPGTRLTVT.

The gene calls are TRBV6-5 and TRBJ2-5; D call uncertain. Germline V lookup: CDR1 MNHEY, CDR2 SVGAGI. CDR3 length: 15 amino acids. V dropped 0 bases and J dropped 1 base, with 9 bases sitting between them. The CDR3 loop is CASSYSEKGQETQYF. CDR3 sequence (DNA): TGTGCCAGCAGTTACTCGGAGAAGGGCCAAGAGACCCAGTACTTC.

The chain uses TRBV5-1 and TRBJ1-5, with 10 nucleotides matching TRBD1. Germline V gene lookup returns CDR1 SGHRS and CDR2 YFSETQ. The CDR3 has 14 amino acids. The V and J ends lost 5 bases and 5 bases, in that order; junction bases with no gene match: 4. The DNA of the CDR3 is TGCGCCAGCAGTTTTGGACAGGGGGATCAGCCCCAGCATTTT. This sequence encodes CASSFGQGDQPQHF.

The rearrangement joins TRBV7-6 to TRBJ1-1; 7 bases match TRBD1. V lost 5 bases to trimming and J lost 3 bases; unmatched junction nucleotides: 3. This CDR3 spans 13 amino acids. Per the germline V gene, CDR1 is SGHVS and CDR2 is FNYEAQ. DNA of the CDR3: TGTGCCAGCAGCGGTCAGGGGGACACTGAAGCTTTCTTT. This gives the protein CASSGQGDTEAFF.

The rearrangement links TRBV15 to TRBJ2-5, with 7 bases matching TRBD1. TRBJ2-7 matches the DNA end more closely, so the J call is doubtful. This CDR3 region has 15 residues. The germline gives CDR1 LNHNV, CDR2 YYDKDF (reference sequence). The CDR3 DNA sequence: TGTGCCACCAGCAGAGCCCGGGACAGAAGAGTCGAGCAGTACTTC. It translates to CATSRARDRRVEQYF.

This chain joins TRBV7-2 and TRBJ2-7; the D gene is possibly TRBD2 (6 bases). The V end was cut by 5 bases, the J end by 4 bases, with 12 bases between. Germline CDR1 is SGHTA and CDR2 is FQGNSA. This CDR3 has 13 residues. The CDR3 region has the DNA TGTGCCAGCAGCCCCTTTAGCGGTTACGAGCAGTACTTC. It encodes CASSPFSGYEQYF. The full variable domain, its missing parts supplied by reference TRBV7-2 and TRBJ2-7, is GAGVSQSPSNKVTEKGKDVELRCDPISGHTALYWYRQSLGQGLEFLIYFQGNSAPDKSGLPSDRFSAERTGGSVSTLTIQRTQQEDSAVYLCASSPFSGYEQYFGPGTRLTVT.

The chain is built from TRBV23-1 and TRBJ1-4; D gene unclear. TRBV23-1 is flagged as an ORF with uncertain function. The CDR3 loop spans 17 amino acids. V lost 2 bases to trimming and J lost 3 bases, with 16 bases between them. Here the CDR3 reads CASSQPPRPGANEKLFF. In DNA, the CDR3 is TGCGCCAGCAGTCAACCCCCTCGACCCGGGGCTAATGAAAAACTGTTTTTT.

Only a few counts were recorded for this clone. V is TRBV5-1 and J is TRBJ2-3; possibly TRBD1 or TRBD2 for D (5 bases each). V was pared by 4 bases and J by 1 base, with 25 bases between. Germline V lookup: CDR1 SGHRS, CDR2 YFSETQ. This CDR3 has 19 residues. For the CDR3, the DNA is TGCGCCAGCAGCCAAGAGGGGTCGGGCTTCATTACACGCACAGATACGCAGTATTTT. This encodes CASSQEGSGFITRTDTQYF. The whole variable domain, remainder taken from reference TRBV5-1 and TRBJ2-3, is KAGVTQTPRYLIKTRGQQVTLSCSPISGHRSVSWYQQTPGQGLQFLFEYFSETQRNKGNFPGRFSGRQFSNSRSEMNVSTLELGDSALYLCASSQEGSGFITRTDTQYFGPGTRLTVL.

The genes are TRBV29-1 and TRBJ2-4; TRBD1 might be the D (6 bases). Trimming stripped 4 bases from V and 7 bases from J, with 11 bases between. Germline CDR1 is SQVTM and CDR2 is ANQGSEA. This CDR3 comprises 12 residues. The DNA of the CDR3 is TGCAGCGTTGTGCAGGGGTCCAACATTCAGTACTTC. This sequence encodes CSVVQGSNIQYF.

The chain carries TRBV7-2 and TRBJ2-1; D ambiguous. The CDR3 length is 15 residues. V dropped 2 bases and J dropped 0 bases, with 8 bases sitting between them. Looked up from germline, CDR1 is SGHTA and CDR2 is FQGNSA. The CDR3 region has the DNA TGTGCCAGCAGCTTAAGGGCTAGCTCCTACAATGAGCAGTTCTTC. Its protein is CASSLRASSYNEQFF. The full variable domain, its missing parts supplied by reference TRBV7-2 and TRBJ2-1, is GAGVSQSPSNKVTEKGKDVELRCDPISGHTALYWYRQSLGQGLEFLIYFQGNSAPDKSGLPSDRFSAERTGGSVSTLTIQRTQQEDSAVYLCASSLRASSYNEQFFGPGTRLTVL.

V is TRBV2 and J is TRBJ1-1; 7 bases agree with TRBD1. CDR1 and CDR2 from the germline V gene are SNHLY and FYNNEI. J lost 6 bases, V lost 6 bases, and 7 bases had no gene match. There are 13 residues in the CDR3. The CDR3 region has the DNA TGTGCCAGCAGAGGCAGGACAGGCCCTGAAGCTTTCTTT. This sequence encodes CASRGRTGPEAFF.